The 20 T cell receptor beta chains below were found in one sample sequenced in a study of T-cell memory formation after mild COVID-19. TCRdb reprocessed the 5' RACE reads via MiXCR and lists one record per CDR3 protein. The sample yields roughly 52,000 distinct CDR3 sequences, roughly 7% seen once. Sequencing was carried out using PBMCs or a T cell subset sorted from them (not recorded which). These receptors were taken from a man aged 18-30 years who had mild COVID-19 (a few samples of this study predate the infection). Cell type and time point are not known.

This clonotype was picked up many times. This chain joins TRBV5-6 and TRBJ2-5; D gene ambiguous. This CDR3 spans 11 amino acids. Germline CDR1 and CDR2: SGHDT and YYEEEE. Trimming took off 1 base at V and 6 bases at J, with 4 bases between the two ends. Here the CDR3 DNA reads TGTGCCAGCAGCTTGAGACAGACCCAGTACTTC. This gives the protein CASSLRQTQYF.

CDR3 DNA sequence: TGTGCCAGCAGCTTATCGGGGCCTCATAATTCACCCCTCCACTTT. Protein sequence: CASSLSGPHNSPLHF. V is TRBV7-2 and J is TRBJ1-6, with D perhaps TRBD1 (5 bases). The germline V gene encodes CDR1 SGHTA and CDR2 FQGNSA. Deletions cut 2 bases from V and 5 bases from J, with 10 bases between. The CDR3 runs 15 residues.

This clonotype was seen ten or more times. The rearrangement joins TRBV6-5 to TRBJ2-4; D is unclear. Germline values: CDR1 MNHEY, CDR2 SVGAGI. Trimming shortened V by 6 bases and J by 5 bases, and 11 bases separated the two germline ends. This CDR3 contains 13 residues. DNA of the CDR3: TGTGCCAGCAGGAGCCCGCTGGAAAACATTCAGTACTTC. Translation: CASRSPLENIQYF.

This clonotype was counted a few times. The chain combines TRBV28 with TRBJ1-4, with D possibly TRBD1 on 5 matching bases. This CDR3 region has 15 residues. CDR1 and CDR2 from the germline V gene are MDHEN and SYDVKM. V lost 6 bases, J lost 2 bases, and 13 bases lay in between. The CDR3 is CASRGARTTNEKLFF. The DNA of the CDR3 is TGTGCCAGCAGAGGGGCCAGGACGACTAATGAAAAACTGTTTTTT. The variable domain in full, completed from reference TRBV28 and TRBJ1-4, reads DVKVTQSSRYLVKRTGEKVFLECVQDMDHENMFWYRQDPGLGLRLIYFSYDVKMKEKGDIPEGYSVSREKKERFSLILESASTNQTSMYLCASRGARTTNEKLFFGSGTQLSVL.

This clonotype was picked up many times. V and J are TRBV11-2 and TRBJ2-4, with unresolved D. Germline V gives CDR1 SGHAT, CDR2 FQNNGV. The germline V and J ends were trimmed by 2 bases and 7 bases, with 12 bases remaining between them. The CDR3 length is 14 residues. The CDR3 region has the DNA TGTGCCAGCAGCTTAATGACCAGGCGGAACATTCAGTACTTC. This encodes CASSLMTRRNIQYF.

This clonotype came up many times. The chain has TRBV4-2 and TRBJ2-1, with 7 nucleotides matching TRBD1. With 4 bases clipped from V and 6 bases from J, the junction kept 9 bases outside the gene matches. CDR3 length: 15 amino acids. CDR1 is LGHNA and CDR2 is YNFKEQ in the germline V gene. In nucleotides, the CDR3 is TGTGCCAGCAGCCCCAGGGGGAATCGGGGCAATGAGCAGTTCTTC. As protein: CASSPRGNRGNEQFF.

This clonotype was detected a few times. The genes are TRBV7-2 and TRBJ2-1; D is unresolved. V lost 1 base, J lost 4 bases, and 5 bases lay in between. The CDR3 consists of 13 residues. CDR1 is SGHTA and CDR2 is FQGNSA in the germline V gene. CDR3 bases: TGTGCCAGCAGCTTAGGACCATACAATGAGCAGTTCTTC. This sequence encodes CASSLGPYNEQFF.

This clonotype turned up a few times. V and J are TRBV19 and TRBJ2-1; possible D gene TRBD2, 7 bases. V lost 6 bases, J lost 9 bases, and 21 bases lay in between. The CDR3 totals 15 residues. From germline, CDR1 is LNHDA and CDR2 SQIVND (reference sequence). CDR3 residues: CASRVGGGSRSEQFF. Here the CDR3 DNA reads TGTGCCAGTAGAGTAGGGGGGGGTTCCCGAAGTGAGCAGTTCTTC.

This clonotype came up a few times. The chain employs TRBV6-2 or TRBV6-3 and TRBJ2-5; TRBD2 agrees at 9 bases. J was trimmed by 3 bases and V by 0 bases; bases with no gene match: 8. The CDR3 contains 17 residues. CDR1 and CDR2 from the germline V gene are MNHEY and SVGEGT. The DNA for the CDR3 is TGTGCCAGCAGTTACTCTATCTTAGCGGGGGAGAAAGAGACCCAGTACTTC. Its protein is CASSYSILAGEKETQYF.

This chain joins TRBV5-1 and TRBJ2-7; perhaps D is TRBD1 or TRBD2 (6 bases each). The germline CDR1 and CDR2 sequences are SGHRS and YFSETQ. V shed 5 bases and J shed 2 bases, with 17 bases lying between them. The CDR3 is made up of 15 amino acids. CDR3 sequence reads: CASSWGAGEAYEQYV. CDR3 nucleotides: TGCGCCAGCAGTTGGGGGGCAGGGGAGGCCTACGAGCAGTACGTC.

V and J are TRBV28 and TRBJ1-1; 9 bases are shared with TRBD1. Trimming cost V 4 bases and J 7 bases; bases outside gene matches: 10. Germline-derived CDR1 and CDR2 are MDHEN and SYDVKM. This CDR3 has 15 residues. The CDR3 nucleotides read TGTGCCAGCAGTTCCCCGGGACAGGGTACCAATGAAGCTTTCTTT. Translating gives CASSSPGQGTNEAFF.

The chain uses TRBV12-3 or TRBV12-4 and TRBJ2-4; unclear D gene. This CDR3 is built from 14 residues. Trimming removed 4 bases at V and 8 bases at J, with 15 bases between. CDR3 coding DNA: TGTGCCAGCAGTTCTCAAACACTCCGGCACATTCAGTACTTC. Residues: CASSSQTLRHIQYF.

For the CDR3, the DNA is TGCGCCAGCAGCGCGTTGAGAGAGACCCAGTACTTC. Residues: CASSALRETQYF. V gene TRBV5-1 combines with J gene TRBJ2-5; no clear D gene. The CDR3 consists of 12 residues. Germline V gives CDR1 SGHRS, CDR2 YFSETQ. The V gene lost 4 bases and the J gene lost 4 bases, with 8 bases spanning the gap.

This clonotype was seen repeatedly, ten times or more. This chain joins TRBV12-3 or TRBV12-4 and TRBJ2-3; D not certain. This CDR3 is 15 amino acids long. Deletions cut 1 base from V and 4 bases from J, with 12 bases between. Written as DNA, the CDR3 is TGTGCCAGCAGTTTAGGCCTAGTATCCGCAGATACGCAGTATTTT. This gives the protein CASSLGLVSADTQYF.

By proportion, this clonotype is medium-sized. The rearrangement joins TRBV7-2 to TRBJ2-1, with TRBD2 as a possible D gene (7 bases). CDR3 size: 15 residues. The ends were cut back, 5 bases at V and 4 bases at J, with 15 bases in the middle. Germline V gene lookup returns CDR1 SGHTA and CDR2 FQGNSA. The CDR3 sequence is CASSRGGGKYNEQFF. CDR3 in DNA: TGTGCCAGCAGCCGCGGGGGCGGGAAATACAATGAGCAGTTCTTC. Looking up the rest from reference TRBV7-2 and TRBJ2-1 gives the full variable domain: GAGVSQSPSNKVTEKGKDVELRCDPISGHTALYWYRQSLGQGLEFLIYFQGNSAPDKSGLPSDRFSAERTGGSVSTLTIQRTQQEDSAVYLCASSRGGGKYNEQFFGPGTRLTVL.

This clonotype has ten or more counts. The rearrangement joins TRBV4-2 to TRBJ2-7, with D possibly being TRBD1 (5 bases). The CDR3 extends over 15 amino acids. Trimming shortened V by 0 bases and J by 5 bases, and 14 bases separated the two germline ends. Germline lookup yields CDR1 LGHNA and CDR2 YNFKEQ. CDR3 in DNA: TGTGCCAGCAGCCAAGATCTTGGGGCATACCACGAGCAGTACTTC. It translates to CASSQDLGAYHEQYF.

This clonotype was detected ten times or more. This rearrangement joins TRBV5-1 to TRBJ2-2; D uncertain. Germline V CDR1 and CDR2: SGHRS, YFSETQ. V was shortened by 0 bases and J by 3 bases, with 3 bases between the two germline ends. CDR3 length equals 13 residues. The CDR3 region is CASSLDHTGELFF. The CDR3 DNA sequence: TGCGCCAGCAGCTTGGATCACACCGGGGAGCTGTTTTTT.

This chain links TRBV4-1 with TRBJ1-5; D uncertain. CDR3 length: 15 residues. CDR1 MGHRA and CDR2 YSYEKL come from the germline V gene. The V end was cut by 6 bases, the J end by 0 bases, with 12 bases between. CDR3 region: CASSQRWVSNQPQHF. The DNA for the CDR3 is TGCGCCAGCAGTCAACGATGGGTTAGCAATCAGCCCCAGCATTTT.

V usage is TRBV7-9 and J usage is TRBJ2-3; 8 positions agree with TRBD2. This CDR3 spans 15 amino acids. Germline CDR1 SEHNR, CDR2 FQNEAQ (reference sequence). V lost 5 bases to trimming and J lost 3 bases; unmatched junction nucleotides: 7. CDR3 DNA sequence: TGTGCCAGCAGCCCTCGCCCTAGCGGGACAGATACGCAGTATTTT. Amino acids: CASSPRPSGTDTQYF.

This clonotype was detected only a few times. The chain combines TRBV7-9 with TRBJ2-7; 7 bases are a match to TRBD1. CDR1 and CDR2 (germline): SEHNR, FQNEAQ (reference sequence). V gave up 4 bases and J gave up 6 bases; unmatched junction bases: 9. The CDR3 is 14 amino acids. CDR3 sequence (DNA): TGTGCCAGCAGCTCCGACAGGGTGGGTGGCGAGCAGTACTTC. Its protein is CASSSDRVGGEQYF.